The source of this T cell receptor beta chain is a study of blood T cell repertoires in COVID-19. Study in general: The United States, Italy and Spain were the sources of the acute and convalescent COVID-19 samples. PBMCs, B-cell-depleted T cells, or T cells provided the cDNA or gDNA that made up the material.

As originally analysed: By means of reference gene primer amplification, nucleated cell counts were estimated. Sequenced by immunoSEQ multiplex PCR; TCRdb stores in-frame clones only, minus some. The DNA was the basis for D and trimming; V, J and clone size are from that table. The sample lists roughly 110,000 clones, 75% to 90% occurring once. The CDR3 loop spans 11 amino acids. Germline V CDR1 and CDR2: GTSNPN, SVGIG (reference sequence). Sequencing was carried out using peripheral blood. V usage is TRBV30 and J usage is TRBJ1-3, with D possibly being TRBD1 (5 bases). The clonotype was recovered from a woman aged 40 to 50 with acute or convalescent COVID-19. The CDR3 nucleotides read TGTGCGACAGCGTCGAGAAACACCATATATTTT. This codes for CATASRNTIYF. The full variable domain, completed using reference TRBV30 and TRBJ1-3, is SQTIHQWPATLVQPVGSPLSLECTVEGTSNPNLYWYRQAAGRGLQLLFYSVGIGQISSEVPQNLSASRPQDRQFILSSKKLLLSDSGFYLCATASRNTIYFGEGSWLTVV.